Listed below are T cell receptor beta chains from one sample, sequenced in a study of cytomegalovirus exposure and HLA in healthy donors. Libraries were prepared by immunoSEQ multiplex PCR; TCRdb keeps only in-frame clonotypes and omits some of them. The top ten clones hold roughly 8.9% of a sample with 35,000 to 55,000 clones, 50% to 75% of them seen once. The sample taken for sequencing was PBMCs. Receptor source: a human donor in good health. CDR3s include the opening cysteine and the closing phenylalanine or tryptophan. The D gene is left open where the match is weak. The size of a clone is reported for some rows only, either as once, few or many, or as a class for expanded clones.

cdr3_aa,cdr3_nt,j_call,v_call,d_call,clone_size
CASFKTGGRFSNTGELFF,TGTGCCAGCTTCAAAACGGGGGGCCGATTTTCGAACACCGGGGAGCTGTTTTTT,TRBJ2-2,TRBV21-1,NA,NA
CASSSGNQPQHF,TGTGCCAGCAGTTCGGGGAATCAGCCCCAGCATTTT,TRBJ1-5,TRBV6-6,NA,once
CASSYRDRNSPLHF,TGTGCCAGCAGCTACCGGGACAGAAATTCACCCCTCCACTTT,TRBJ1-6,TRBV7-8,TRBD1,NA
CASSREGGSPTQHF,TGTGCCAGCTCACGGGAGGGCGGTTCACCGACCCAGCATTTT,TRBJ1-5,TRBV18,NA,few
CASREKGGHEQYF,TGCGCCAGCAGGGAGAAAGGGGGCCACGAGCAGTACTTC,TRBJ2-7,TRBV5-1,TRBD1,NA
CASSFSPGTGGTEAFF,TGTGCCAGCAGTTTTTCCCCCGGGACAGGGGGCACTGAAGCTTTCTTT,TRBJ1-1,TRBV28,TRBD1,NA
CASSQGFSYGYTF,TGCGCCAGCAGTCAGGGGTTTAGCTATGGCTACACCTTC,TRBJ1-2,TRBV5-1,NA,NA
CSLSGGTASYNEQFF,TGCAGCCTCTCGGGGGGGACGGCTTCCTACAATGAGCAGTTCTTC,TRBJ2-1,TRBV29-1,TRBD2,NA
CASSFGVDYGYTF,TGTGCCAGCAGCTTCGGGGTTGACTATGGCTACACCTTC,TRBJ1-2,TRBV7-9,NA,few
CASSPSGWGSYEQYF,TGTGCCAGCAGCCCCTCAGGGTGGGGCTCCTACGAGCAGTACTTC,TRBJ2-7,TRBV6-5,NA,NA
CASSLVDTKGEKLFF,TGTGCCAGCAGCTTGGTGGACACAAAAGGGGAAAAACTGTTTTTT,TRBJ1-4,TRBV5-6,NA,NA
CASSLTRDTQYF,TGTGCCAGCAGCTTAACCCGGGATACGCAGTATTTT,TRBJ2-3,TRBV7-9,NA,NA
CASSLRGLDYGYTF,TGTGCCAGCAGCCTGAGGGGGCTCGACTATGGCTACACCTTC,TRBJ1-2,TRBV7-9,TRBD1,NA
CASSSRQGQNTEAFF,TGTGCCAGCTCATCGCGACAGGGCCAAAACACTGAAGCTTTCTTT,TRBJ1-1,TRBV18,TRBD1,NA
CASSEIVQGTYEQYF,TGTGCCAGCAGTGAAATAGTACAGGGTACCTACGAGCAGTACTTC,TRBJ2-7,TRBV6-1,NA,NA
CASSQTVNTEAFF,TGTGCTAGCAGCCAGACAGTGAACACTGAAGCTTTCTTT,TRBJ1-1,TRBV7-7,NA,few
CASSLGGGTGPGEQYF,TGTGCCAGCAGCTTGGGGGGCGGGACCGGACCAGGCGAGCAGTACTTC,TRBJ2-7,TRBV5-6,NA,NA
CASSFPRDSSNEKLFF,TGTGCCAGCAGCTTCCCCCGGGACAGCTCCAATGAAAAACTGTTTTTT,TRBJ1-4,TRBV7-8,TRBD1,NA
CASSEGQGRASPLHF,TGTGCCAGCAGTGAGGGGCAGGGGAGGGCTTCACCCCTCCACTTT,TRBJ1-6,TRBV2,NA,NA
CASSLFTGGGNTGANVLTF,TGTGCCAGCAGTTTATTTACGGGTGGAGGGAACACTGGGGCCAACGTCCTGACTTTC,TRBJ2-6,TRBV28,NA,NA
CASSLFWRGTQYF,TGTGCCAGCAGTTTGTTTTGGAGGGGCACGCAGTATTTT,TRBJ2-3,TRBV6-5,NA,NA
CASRSGGLAGSSYNEQFF,TGCGCCAGCAGAAGCGGTGGACTAGCGGGGAGCTCCTACAATGAGCAGTTCTTC,TRBJ2-1,TRBV5-1,TRBD2,NA
CASSLDGFAEAFF,TGTGCCAGCAGCTTAGATGGCTTCGCTGAAGCTTTCTTT,TRBJ1-1,TRBV11-3,NA,NA
CASSGQGAGGYTF,TGTGCCAGCAGCGGACAGGGGGCAGGTGGCTACACCTTC,TRBJ1-2,TRBV9,TRBD1,few
CASSGRTGSYEQYF,TGTGCCAGTAGTGGAAGGACAGGGAGCTACGAGCAGTACTTC,TRBJ2-7,TRBV19,TRBD1,NA
CASLGDRNQPQHF,TGTGCCAGCCTAGGGGACAGAAATCAGCCCCAGCATTTT,TRBJ1-5,TRBV6-1,TRBD1,NA
CSVDGTGPTEQYF,TGCAGCGTTGACGGGACAGGTCCTACGGAGCAGTACTTC,TRBJ2-7,TRBV29-1,TRBD1,few
CAAGDLNAGELFF,TGTGCCGCCGGCGACTTAAACGCCGGGGAGCTGTTTTTT,TRBJ2-2,TRBV7-9,NA,NA
CASSVGTGGSYNEQFF,TGTGCCAGCAGCGTCGGGACAGGGGGTTCCTACAATGAGCAGTTCTTC,TRBJ2-1,TRBV5-8,TRBD1,NA
CAFAQDTGELFF,TGTGCCTTCGCCCAGGACACCGGGGAGCTGTTTTTT,TRBJ2-2,TRBV30,NA,few
CSVQTTNEKLFF,TGCAGCGTCCAAACAACTAATGAAAAACTGTTTTTT,TRBJ1-4,TRBV29-1,NA,NA
CASSLDTGGAQPQHF,TGCGCCAGCAGCTTGGACACGGGGGGCGCGCAGCCCCAGCATTTT,TRBJ1-5,TRBV5-1,NA,NA
CASSLGYATGEGYPRYTF,TGTGCCAGCAGCTTGGGCTATGCGACAGGGGAAGGATATCCTCGCTACACCTTC,TRBJ1-2,TRBV5-6,TRBD1,few
CASSLARETSNSPLHF,TGTGCCAGCAGCTTGGCCAGGGAAACAAGCAATTCACCCCTCCACTTT,TRBJ1-6,TRBV5-6,NA,few
CASSYCTQEPPIYEQYF,TGTGCCAGCAGTTACTGTACCCAGGAACCTCCTATCTACGAGCAGTACTTC,TRBJ2-7,TRBV6-7,NA,NA
CASGLAGGAYNEQFF,TGTGCCAGCGGGTTAGCGGGGGGGGCCTACAATGAGCAGTTCTTC,TRBJ2-1,TRBV6-5,TRBD2,once
CASSPDRRDEKLFF,TGTGCCAGCAGCCCCGACAGGCGTGATGAAAAACTGTTTTTT,TRBJ1-4,TRBV5-4,NA,NA
CASSLRGMGEAFF,TGTGCCAGCAGCTTGCGGGGGATGGGTGAAGCTTTCTTT,TRBJ1-1,TRBV5-6,NA,NA
CASSQFFRVSTGELFF,TGCGCCAGCAGCCAATTTTTCAGGGTTAGCACCGGGGAGCTGTTTTTT,TRBJ2-2,TRBV4-3,NA,NA
CASSTGGGSRNQPQHF,TGTGCCAGCAGCACCGGGGGGGGCAGTCGCAATCAGCCCCAGCATTTT,TRBJ1-5,TRBV7-9,NA,few
CASSQDDREEETQYF,TGTGCCAGCAGCCAAGATGACAGGGAGGAAGAGACCCAGTACTTC,TRBJ2-5,TRBV4-2,NA,NA
CASSLTGGYGYTF,TGTGCCAGCAGCTTAACAGGGGGCTATGGCTACACCTTC,TRBJ1-2,TRBV7-9,TRBD1,few
CASSQDRAGSGYGYTF,TGCGCCAGCAGCCAAGATCGGGCAGGGTCTGGCTATGGCTACACCTTC,TRBJ1-2,TRBV4-1,NA,once
CASSPERLRGYNEQFF,TGTGCCAGCAGCCCCGAGAGGCTTCGGGGGTACAATGAGCAGTTCTTC,TRBJ2-1,TRBV5-4,NA,NA
CAWSYGVYEQYF,TGTGCCTGGAGTTACGGAGTCTACGAGCAGTACTTC,TRBJ2-7,TRBV30,NA,NA
CASRHRGGYGYTF,TGTGCCAGTAGACACAGGGGGGGCTATGGCTACACCTTC,TRBJ1-2,TRBV19,TRBD1,few